This TCR delta chain came from a study of Vδ1+ human thymocytes (dated 2018 in TCRdb). Background for the entire study: mRNA-level TRG and TRD CDR3 repertoires of highly purified Vdelta1+ thymocytes from young children were characterised as a data resource. Earlier work had validated the multiplex-based CDR3 amplicon strategy against 5'RACE-based methods for generating CDR3 amplicons. On the study overall, not on this receptor specifically: The use of highly purified populations and single-cell validation was advised by the authors, since misinterpretation of bulk repertoire data could be caused by unexpected Vdelta2 sequences. Because no clustering by age or sex was seen, donors were not stratified by age or sex in the analyses. Donors shared many TRG clonotypes (up to 6.9x10^3), but TRD repertoires were essentially private, with at most 120 shared. Although sort purity was high, about 20% of thymic TRD sequences were Vdelta2 (with a few Vdelta3), in contrast to the peripheral blood Vdelta1+ controls. Thymic TRG and TRD repertoires appeared highly polyclonal with Gaussian CDR3 length distributions, unlike oligoclonal peripheral blood repertoires.

About this clone: Its antigen remains undetermined. No much larger clonotype is one base removed from it; base qualities were not supplied.

RNA was isolated using the RNeasy mini kit, and reverse transcription was performed with Superscript III. To generate the CDR3 amplicons, a multiplex PCR was run using pooled V-gene forward primers together with a constant-region reverse primer that carried Illumina adaptor overhangs. After gel purification, the amplicons were indexed with Nextera index primers over approximately 8 extra PCR cycles and then purified using AMPure XP beads. Libraries were sequenced on an Illumina MiSeq with paired-end 250 bp reads, dual indexing and roughly 20% PhiX spike-in. As for the original processing: FastQC was used to check read quality, and ea-utils fastq-join was used to merge TRG read pairs. Annotation of sequences was performed with IMGT/HighV-QUEST, only productive sequences with unambiguous V-gene assignment were retained, and clonotypes were defined by identical CDR3 sequence. Downstream analysis used VDJtools 1.1.1, tcR 2.2.3, Treemap and vegan Shannon diversity in R 3.4.4. Clone calls in TCRdb were regenerated from the public reads with CATT, after which identical DNA sequences shared one row. The V and J calls were not made by the authors but by TCRdb's processing. For this sample there are about 50,000 delta-chain clones; more than 12% appear just once. Around 0.37% of the sample comes from the top ten.

Thymic samples were depleted of alphabeta T cells, then CD3+ TCRVdelta1+ TCRVdelta2- thymocytes were FACS-sorted. The purity of the sorted Vdelta1+ thymocytes was between roughly 97% and 99.6%. The thymic specimens were obtained from several paediatric patients, aged roughly 5 days to 15 months, who were having corrective cardiac surgery. After the thymic tissue was dispersed, mononuclear cells were isolated using a Histopaque-1077 density gradient. Staining used anti-TCRVdelta1 clone TS8.2, anti-TCRVdelta2 clone B6, anti-CD3 clone HIT3a and anti-TCRalphabeta clone IP26 antibodies. Including the terminal cysteine and phenylalanine, the CDR3 comprises 16 residues. Only the CDR3 part of the read is kept: 48 bases, read in frame from the first base. V is reduced by 2 bases and J by 0 bases, leaving a spacing of 13 bases between them. The germline V gene specifies TSWWSYY as CDR1 and QGS as CDR2.

Recombination connected TRDV1 to TRDJ1, with a weak D call of TRDD2 (6 bases match). The material sequenced was Vdelta1+ gamma-delta thymocytes from the thymus. Interpreted using the paper, the cell subset or site label stands for: FACS-sorted CD3+ TCRalphabeta- TCRVdelta1+ TCRVdelta2- thymocytes. This TCR was sampled from a girl under two years old who had congenital heart surgery. The CDR3 reads as follows: CALGESGLPHTDKLIF. The nucleotides read TGTGCTCTTGGGGAATCGGGCCTTCCCCACACCGATAAACTCATCTTT.